Here is one T cell receptor (beta chain) with its context. This sample is part of a study of blood T cells in healthy people across ages. This CDR3 has 13 residues. V trimming: 4 bases; J trimming: 13 bases; junction bases outside the gene matches: 9. Germline CDR1 reads SQVTM; CDR2 reads ANQGSEA. The use of a sample-barcoded 5' primer and a J-beta primer mix characterized a second PCR of 7 to 11 cycles. Individual samples furnished no less than 2.5 million CDR3-containing paired-end reads apiece. TCRdb reprocessed the 5' RACE reads with MiXCR, giving one entry per CDR3 protein. The table has about a million distinct CDR3 sequences, roughly 51% seen once.

V is TRBV29-1 and J is TRBJ2-4; 11 bases fit TRBD1. The source material was blood. The sequence derives from a woman between 55 and 75 years old in good health. The CDR3 DNA is TGCAGCGTTGGAGGACAGGGGGCGAATGAGCAGTACTTC. It is translated as CSVGGQGANEQYF.